This entry describes one TCR beta chain. Its antigen is as yet unknown. Assay: immunoSEQ multiplex PCR; the TCRdb copy retains only in-frame clones and omits some. The sample contains about 77,000 clones, around nine tenths of which appear only once. The length of the CDR3 is 14 residues. Germline V gene lookup returns CDR1 MDHEN and CDR2 SYDVKM. The V end was cut by 5 bases, the J end by 5 bases, with 15 bases between. The data are from a study of OX40 agonist ivuxolimab in advanced cancers. Across the whole study: Six ivuxolimab dose levels, 0.01 to 10 mg/kg, were given intravenously every 2 weeks. Whole-study findings and limits: With doses of 0.1-3.0 mg/kg, partial responders showed among the lowest clonal expansion. Dose levels from 0.1 to 3.0 mg/kg saw CD4+ and CD8+ blood T cells expand clonally by week 6. Expanded clones tended on average to be more numerous among CD8+ T cells than CD4+.

Here the sequenced sample was CD4+ or CD8+ T cells sorted from blood, taken in a trial of the OX40 agonist ivuxolimab. The origin of this receptor is an adult with an advanced solid tumor such as melanoma, head and neck, liver or kidney cancer. The chain combines TRBV28 with TRBJ1-2; D not certain. The CDR3 sequence: CASSKVLDPYGYTF. In DNA, the CDR3 is TGTGCCAGCAGTAAAGTGTTGGACCCTTATGGCTACACCTTC.